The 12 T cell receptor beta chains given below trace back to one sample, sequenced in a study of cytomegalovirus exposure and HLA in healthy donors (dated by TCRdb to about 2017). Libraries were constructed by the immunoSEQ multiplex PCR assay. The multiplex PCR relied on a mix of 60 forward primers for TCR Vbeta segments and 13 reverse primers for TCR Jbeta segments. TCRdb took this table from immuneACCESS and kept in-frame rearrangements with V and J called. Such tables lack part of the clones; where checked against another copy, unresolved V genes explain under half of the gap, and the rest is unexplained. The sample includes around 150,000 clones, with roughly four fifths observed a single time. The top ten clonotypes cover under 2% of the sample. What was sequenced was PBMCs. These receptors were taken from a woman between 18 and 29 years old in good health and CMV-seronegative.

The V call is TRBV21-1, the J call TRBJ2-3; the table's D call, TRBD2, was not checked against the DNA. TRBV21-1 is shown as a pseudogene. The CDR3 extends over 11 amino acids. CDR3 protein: CASTATDTQYF. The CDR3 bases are TGTGCCAGCACCGCGACAGATACGCAGTATTTT.

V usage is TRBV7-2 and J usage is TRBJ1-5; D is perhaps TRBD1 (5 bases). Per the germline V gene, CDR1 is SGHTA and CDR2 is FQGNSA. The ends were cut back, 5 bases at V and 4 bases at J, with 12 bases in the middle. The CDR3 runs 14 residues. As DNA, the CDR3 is TGTGCCAGCAGCCGATACGGGGGAAATCAGCCCCAGCATTTT. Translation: CASSRYGGNQPQHF. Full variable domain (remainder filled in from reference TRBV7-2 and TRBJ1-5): GAGVSQSPSNKVTEKGKDVELRCDPISGHTALYWYRQSLGQGLEFLIYFQGNSAPDKSGLPSDRFSAERTGGSVSTLTIQRTQQEDSAVYLCASSRYGGNQPQHFGDGTRLSIL.

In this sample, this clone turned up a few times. The CDR3 bases are TGTGCCAGCAGGGTACAGGGGTACACTGAAGCTTTCTTT. This translates into CASRVQGYTEAFF. The chain employs TRBV2 and TRBJ1-1, with 7 bases fitting TRBD1. The CDR3 extends over 13 amino acids. J was trimmed by 3 bases and V by 6 bases; bases with no gene match: 4. CDR1 is SNHLY, CDR2 FYNNEI, per germline.

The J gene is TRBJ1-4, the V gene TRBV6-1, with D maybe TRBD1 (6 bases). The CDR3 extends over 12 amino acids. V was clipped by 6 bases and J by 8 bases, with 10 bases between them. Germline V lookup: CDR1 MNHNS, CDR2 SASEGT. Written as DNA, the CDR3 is TGTGCCAGCAGGCACGGACAGGAAAAACTGTTTTTT. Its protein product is CASRHGQEKLFF.

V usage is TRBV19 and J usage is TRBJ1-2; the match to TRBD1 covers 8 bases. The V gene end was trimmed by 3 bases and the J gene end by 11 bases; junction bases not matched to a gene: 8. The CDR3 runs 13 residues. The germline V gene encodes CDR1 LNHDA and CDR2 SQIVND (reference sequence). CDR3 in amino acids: CASSIATTGDYTF. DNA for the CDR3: TGTGCCAGTAGTATCGCCACGACAGGGGATTACACCTTC. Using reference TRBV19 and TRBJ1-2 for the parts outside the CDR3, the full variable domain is DGGITQSPKYLFRKEGQNVTLSCEQNLNHDAMYWYRQDPGQGLRLIYYSQIVNDFQKGDIAEGYSVSREKKESFPLTVTSAQKNPTAFYLCASSIATTGDYTFGSGTRLTVV.

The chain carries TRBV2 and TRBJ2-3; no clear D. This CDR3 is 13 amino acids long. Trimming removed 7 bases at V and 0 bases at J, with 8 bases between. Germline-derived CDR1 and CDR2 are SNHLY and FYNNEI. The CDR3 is CASNAESTDTQYF. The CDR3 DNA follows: TGTGCCAGCAACGCGGAGAGCACAGATACGCAGTATTTT.

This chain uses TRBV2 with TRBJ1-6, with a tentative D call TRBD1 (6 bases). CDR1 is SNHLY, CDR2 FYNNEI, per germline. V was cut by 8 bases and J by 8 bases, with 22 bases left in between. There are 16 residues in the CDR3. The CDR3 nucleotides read TGTGCCAGCTCCGGGGTTTTCGGGGACACCGATTCACCCCTCCACTTT. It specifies CASSGVFGDTDSPLHF.

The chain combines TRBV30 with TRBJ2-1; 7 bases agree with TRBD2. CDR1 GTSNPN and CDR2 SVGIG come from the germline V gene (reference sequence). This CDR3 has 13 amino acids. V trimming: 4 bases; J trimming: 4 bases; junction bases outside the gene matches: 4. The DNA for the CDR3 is TGTGCCTGGACCCGCGGGGGATACAATGAGCAGTTCTTC. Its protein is CAWTRGGYNEQFF.

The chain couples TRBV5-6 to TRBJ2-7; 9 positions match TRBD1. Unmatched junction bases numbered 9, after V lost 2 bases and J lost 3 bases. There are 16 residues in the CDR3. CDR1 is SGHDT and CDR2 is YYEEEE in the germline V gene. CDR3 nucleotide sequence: TGTGCCAGCAGCTTACTCGGGACAGGGACGGGCTACGAGCAGTACTTC. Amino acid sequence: CASSLLGTGTGYEQYF.

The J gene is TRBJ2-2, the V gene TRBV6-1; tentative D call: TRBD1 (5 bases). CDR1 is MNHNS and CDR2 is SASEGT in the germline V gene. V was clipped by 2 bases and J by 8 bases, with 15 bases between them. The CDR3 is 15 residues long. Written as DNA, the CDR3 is TGTGCCAGCAGTGAACCGACGGACACTTCGGGGGAGCTGTTTTTT. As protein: CASSEPTDTSGELFF.

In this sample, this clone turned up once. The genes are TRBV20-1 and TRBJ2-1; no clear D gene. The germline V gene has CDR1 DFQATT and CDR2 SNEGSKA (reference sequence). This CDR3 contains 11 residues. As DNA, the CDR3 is TGCAGACCGAGCGCGCCCAATGAGCAGTTCTTC. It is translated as CRPSAPNEQFF.

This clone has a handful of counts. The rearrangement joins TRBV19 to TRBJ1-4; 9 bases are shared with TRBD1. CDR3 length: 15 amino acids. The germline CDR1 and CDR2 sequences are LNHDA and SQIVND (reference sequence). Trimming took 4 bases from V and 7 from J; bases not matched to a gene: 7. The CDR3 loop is CASSNYRGPGEKLFF. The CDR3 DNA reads TGTGCCAGTAGTAACTACAGGGGGCCCGGTGAAAAACTGTTTTTT.